This T cell receptor (beta chain) was sequenced in a study of beta chain features in type 1 diabetes. Study details: The study examined 107,917,701 sorted cells across all samples. General study points: The study found fewer insertions and more deletions at VDJ junctions in type 1 diabetes patients.

Since all of the isolated RNA was reverse transcribed, expressed TCRB transcripts were what got sequenced. The repertoire was sequenced with immunoSEQ multiplex PCR; TCRdb's copy has only in-frame clones and lacks some. Among some 150,000 clones, 40% to 60% were seen once, and the ten largest hold around 0.45%. Looked up from germline, CDR1 is MDHEN and CDR2 is SYDVKM. The ends were cut back, 1 base at V and 5 bases at J, with 17 bases in the middle. This CDR3 contains 16 residues. With regard to this clone: What it recognizes is unknown.

The chain has TRBV28 and TRBJ1-2; possible D gene TRBD1, 6 bases. The specimen was Tregs from blood. The receptor was derived from a man between 18 and 35 years old in good health. The CDR3 DNA reads TGTGCCAGCAGTTTATTAGGACAGCCGGAGTGGTATGGCTACACCTTC. Amino acid sequence: CASSLLGQPEWYGYTF.